A single sample gave rise to the 7 T cell receptor beta chains below, sequenced in a study of cytomegalovirus exposure and HLA in healthy donors. Amplification used 60 Vbeta primers and 13 Jbeta primers. Profiling relied on immunoSEQ multiplex PCR, and the TCRdb table lists in-frame clones only, not all of them. The profile shows 130,000 or so clones, roughly 77% of them singletons. The sample consisted of PBMCs. Every receptor here comes from a man aged 35 to 55 in good health and CMV-seronegative.

This chain links TRBV5-1 with TRBJ1-3; D might be TRBD1 (5 bases). Germline V gene data show CDR1 as SGHRS and CDR2 as YFSETQ. The V and J ends lost 2 bases and 8 bases respectively, with 14 bases between them. This CDR3 contains 14 residues. CDR3 nucleotide sequence: TGCGCCAGCAGCTTAGGACAATCCCGGGACACCATATATTTT. Its protein product is CASSLGQSRDTIYF.

The chain recombines TRBV11-2 with TRBJ2-1, with 8 bases lining up with TRBD2. In germline, CDR1 is SGHAT, CDR2 FQNNGV. This CDR3 region has 16 residues. The J segment lost 0 bases and the V segment lost 1 base, leaving 2 bases of the junction unmatched. CDR3 amino acids: CASSLVAGSSYNEQFF. CDR3 DNA: TGTGCCAGCAGCTTAGTAGCGGGAAGCTCCTACAATGAGCAGTTCTTC.

The V and J genes are TRBV7-9 and TRBJ1-4; TRBD1 matches 7 bases. CDR1 and CDR2 from the germline V gene are SEHNR and FQNEAQ (reference sequence). The CDR3 covers 14 residues. Trimming removed 6 bases from V and 8 bases from J; junction bases left unmatched: 9. The CDR3 sequence is CASSSTGTAEKLFF. Here the CDR3 DNA reads TGTGCCAGCAGTTCTACCGGGACAGCGGAAAAACTGTTTTTT.

V usage is TRBV7-2 and J usage is TRBJ2-4, with 11 bases that match TRBD2. The trim removed 4 bases at V and 1 base at J, leaving 3 bases unmatched. Germline CDR1 is SGHTA and CDR2 is FQGNSA. The CDR3 runs to 16 residues. The DNA for the CDR3 is TGTGCCAGCAGCTACTCTAGCGGGGGGGCCAAAAACATTCAGTACTTC. It codes for CASSYSSGGAKNIQYF.

The rearrangement links TRBV5-1 to TRBJ2-3; 9 positions agree with TRBD1. V was pared by 4 bases and J by 3 bases, with 9 bases of the junction left unmatched. This CDR3 has 16 amino acids. Germline V gene lookup returns CDR1 SGHRS and CDR2 YFSETQ. The CDR3 DNA reads as TGCGCCAGCAGCCGGGACAGGGTAGGTGCGACAGATACGCAGTATTTT. This codes for CASSRDRVGATDTQYF.

The genes are TRBV9 and TRBJ1-2; perhaps TRBD1 as D (6 bases). The germline V gene has CDR1 SGDLS and CDR2 YYNGEE. Trimming shortened V by 0 bases and J by 11 bases, and 20 bases separated the two germline ends. The CDR3 has 15 residues. The CDR3 here is CASSVDPQVRQGYTF. In DNA, the CDR3 is TGTGCCAGCAGCGTAGACCCTCAAGTCCGGCAGGGGTACACCTTC.

The chain has TRBV7-2 and TRBJ1-2, with TRBD1 as a possible D gene (5 bases). Germline CDR1 and CDR2: SGHTA and FQGNSA. The ends were cut back, 5 bases at V and 4 bases at J, with 20 bases in the middle. The CDR3 sequence is 16 residues long. The DNA of the CDR3 is TGTGCCAGCAGCCAAGGTCGGGGGGGTTCTGGCTATGGCTACACCTTC. Encoded protein: CASSQGRGGSGYGYTF.